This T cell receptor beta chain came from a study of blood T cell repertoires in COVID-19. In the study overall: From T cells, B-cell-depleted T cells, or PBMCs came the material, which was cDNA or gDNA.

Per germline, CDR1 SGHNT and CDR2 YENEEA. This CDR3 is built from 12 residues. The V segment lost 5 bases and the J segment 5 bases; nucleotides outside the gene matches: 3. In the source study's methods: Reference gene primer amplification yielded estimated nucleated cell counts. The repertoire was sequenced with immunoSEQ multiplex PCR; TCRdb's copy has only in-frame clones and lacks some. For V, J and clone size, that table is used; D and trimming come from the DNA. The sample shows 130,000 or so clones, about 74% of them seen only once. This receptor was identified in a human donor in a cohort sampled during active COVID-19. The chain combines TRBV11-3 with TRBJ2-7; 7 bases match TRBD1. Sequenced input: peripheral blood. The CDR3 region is CASSGTGDEQYF. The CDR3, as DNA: TGTGCCAGCAGCGGAACAGGGGACGAGCAGTACTTC.